The 19 T cell receptor beta chains in this list originate from one sample, sequenced in a study of T cell responses to AZD1222 COVID-19 vaccine. Repertoires were generated with immunoSEQ multiplex PCR, while TCRdb's copy carries only in-frame clones and drops some. The profile shows 90,000 to 150,000 clones, approximately 86% of them singletons. The source material was peripheral blood, sampled 28 days after the second AZD1222 dose. The receptor source for this set is an adult who received the AZD1222 COVID-19 vaccine.

Only a few counts were recorded for this clone. This chain links TRBV18 with TRBJ1-2; maybe TRBD1 (5 bases). This CDR3 region has 14 residues. Germline V lookup: CDR1 KGHSH, CDR2 LQKENI. The V and J ends lost 3 bases and 7 bases respectively, with 15 bases between them. Written as DNA, the CDR3 is TGTGCCAGCTCACCCCAAGGACTGCAGGGTGGCTACACCTTC. It encodes CASSPQGLQGGYTF.

Here the CDR3 DNA reads TGTGCCAGCAGTTACTCGAGGCAGGAGGTCGGTTCACCCCTCCACTTT. Translating it yields CASSYSRQEVGSPLHF. The chain recombines TRBV6-2 or TRBV6-3 with TRBJ1-6; unclear D gene. Germline V gene data show CDR1 as MNHEY and CDR2 as SVGEGT. Deletions cut 0 bases from V and 9 bases from J, with 15 bases between. The CDR3 has 16 residues.

The chain combines TRBV9 with TRBJ1-6; D gene unclear. CDR1 SGDLS and CDR2 YYNGEE come from the germline V gene. The CDR3 is 14 residues long. V dropped 4 bases and J dropped 2 bases, with 7 bases sitting between them. CDR3 region: CASSPGPYNSPLHF. Here the CDR3 DNA reads TGTGCCAGCAGCCCCGGGCCCTATAATTCACCCCTCCACTTT.

This chain joins TRBV11-2 and TRBJ1-2, with D tentatively TRBD1 (5 bases). Trimming cost V 7 bases and J 4 bases, with 10 bases left between them. The V gene's germline CDR1 is SGHAT and CDR2 FQNNGV. The length of the CDR3 is 12 residues. Written as DNA, the CDR3 is TGTGCCAGCACCCTGACAGCCTATGGCTACACCTTC. It is translated as CASTLTAYGYTF.

This sequence joins TRBV6-1 and TRBJ1-2, with D unclear. There are 12 residues in the CDR3. The V gene lost 3 bases and the J gene lost 0 bases, with 2 bases spanning the gap. The germline gives CDR1 MNHNS, CDR2 SASEGT. The CDR3 coding sequence is TGTGCCAGCAGTGAGTCTAACTATGGCTACACCTTC. Translated, it gives CASSESNYGYTF.

This clone came up a few times. The V call is TRBV2, the J call TRBJ1-2; 9 bases align to TRBD1. CDR1 and CDR2 from the germline V gene are SNHLY and FYNNEI. The CDR3 consists of 14 residues. V lost 6 bases, J lost 6 bases, and 8 bases stayed unmatched. The CDR3 loop reads CASRGTGHGDGYTF. Here the CDR3 DNA reads TGTGCCAGCAGAGGGACAGGGCACGGGGATGGCTACACCTTC.

The CDR3 region has the DNA TGCAGCGTGGTATTACAGGGGAGAATTGGTGGCTACACCTTC. It is translated as CSVVLQGRIGGYTF. The chain couples TRBV29-1 to TRBJ1-2, with TRBD1 matching 7 bases. The CDR3 covers 14 residues. Germline V gene sequence: CDR1 SQVTM, CDR2 ANQGSEA. Germline trimming cut 6 bases from V and 7 bases from J; bases unmatched to any gene: 14.

The chain combines TRBV2 with TRBJ1-6; no firm D call. V was cut by 6 bases and J by 8 bases, with 20 bases left in between. This CDR3 contains 16 residues. The germline V gene encodes CDR1 SNHLY and CDR2 FYNNEI. As DNA, the CDR3 is TGTGCCAGCAGGCCGGTTGGAGTGAGTAGGGATTCACCCCTCCACTTT. The encoded protein is CASRPVGVSRDSPLHF.

The V and J genes are TRBV28 and TRBJ2-1, with TRBD2 matching over 7 bases. After removal of 6 bases from V and 9 bases from J, the junction contained 11 bases not matched to a gene. Germline values: CDR1 MDHEN, CDR2 SYDVKM. The length of the CDR3 is 14 residues. Written as DNA, the CDR3 is TGTGCCAGCAGCCCCCCGGCCGGGACTATTGAGCAGTTCTTC. It codes for CASSPPAGTIEQFF.

CDR3 in amino acids: CASSWGRGDEQYF. Written as DNA, the CDR3 is TGTGCCAGCAGCTGGGGTAGGGGAGACGAGCAGTACTTC. The chain carries TRBV7-3 and TRBJ2-7; D may match TRBD1 or TRBD2 (5 bases each). The CDR3 contains 13 residues. Trimming stripped 4 bases from V and 5 bases from J, with 12 bases between. CDR1 and CDR2 (germline): SGHTA, FQGTGA.

This chain joins TRBV7-6 and TRBJ1-6; 8 positions agree with TRBD1. V shed 4 bases, J shed 10 bases, and the junction held 6 bases outside the gene matches. CDR1 and CDR2 (germline): SGHVS, FNYEAQ. The CDR3 sequence is 14 residues long. The CDR3 coding sequence is TGTGCCAGCAGCTCGGACAGGGCAGGGTCACCCCTCCACTTT. Its translation is CASSSDRAGSPLHF.

This clone is a singleton in its sample. This rearrangement joins TRBV5-4 to TRBJ1-4; D remains ambiguous. The CDR3 loop spans 13 amino acids. V was clipped by 8 bases and J by 4 bases, with 12 bases between them. The germline gives CDR1 SGHNT, CDR2 YYREEE (reference sequence). The CDR3 is CASRTAFNEKLFF. In DNA form, the CDR3 reads TGTGCCAGTCGGACGGCCTTTAATGAAAAACTGTTTTTT.

A remark on this clone: Other DNA sequences in the same sample also yield this CDR3. The J gene is TRBJ2-3, the V gene TRBV5-4, with a tentative D call TRBD2 (7 bases). Trimming cost V 2 bases and J 1 base, with 14 bases left between them. The CDR3 sequence is 16 residues long. Germline V gene lookup returns CDR1 SGHNT and CDR2 YYREEE (reference sequence). CDR3 sequence: CASSFPGAGGTDTQYF. Written as DNA, the CDR3 is TGTGCCAGCAGCTTCCCAGGGGCGGGGGGCACAGATACGCAGTATTTT.

This clone has just one count. The genes are TRBV19 and TRBJ1-2; 7 bases line up with TRBD1. The CDR3 is 18 amino acids. J lost 2 bases, V lost 4 bases, and 16 bases had no gene match. CDR1 and CDR2 (germline): LNHDA, SQIVND (reference sequence). CDR3 sequence: CASSTYPVPSGQNYGYTF. The CDR3 nucleotides are TGTGCCAGTAGTACGTACCCTGTCCCATCGGGACAGAACTATGGCTACACCTTC.

The gene calls are TRBV19 and TRBJ1-2; TRBD1 aligns across 8 bases. V lost 2 bases to trimming and J lost 6 bases; unmatched junction nucleotides: 8. The CDR3 extends over 15 amino acids. The germline gives CDR1 LNHDA, CDR2 SQIVND (reference sequence). Here the CDR3 DNA reads TGTGCCAGTAGTATATTTGGGACAGGCTTTAATGGCTACACCTTC. It yields the protein CASSIFGTGFNGYTF. The entire variable domain, with the rest obtained from reference TRBV19 and TRBJ1-2, is as follows: DGGITQSPKYLFRKEGQNVTLSCEQNLNHDAMYWYRQDPGQGLRLIYYSQIVNDFQKGDIAEGYSVSREKKESFPLTVTSAQKNPTAFYLCASSIFGTGFNGYTFGSGTRLTVV.

The chain uses TRBV6-2 or TRBV6-3 and TRBJ1-5; weak D call: TRBD1 (5 bases). Trimming removed 6 bases at V and 9 bases at J, with 15 bases between. In germline, CDR1 is MNHEY, CDR2 SVGEGT. There are 13 residues in the CDR3. The CDR3 reads CASSLQGLGPQHF. Here the CDR3 DNA reads TGTGCCAGCAGCTTGCAGGGATTGGGGCCCCAGCATTTT.

The V and J genes are TRBV7-2 and TRBJ1-1; no clear D. Germline V gene lookup returns CDR1 SGHTA and CDR2 FQGNSA. V was cut by 3 bases and J by 0 bases, with 8 bases left in between. The CDR3 has 14 residues. This CDR3 is CASSFGVLNTEAFF. The CDR3 bases are TGTGCCAGCAGCTTTGGGGTTTTGAACACTGAAGCTTTCTTT.

The rearrangement joins TRBV9 to TRBJ1-4, with D unclear. Germline V gene lookup returns CDR1 SGDLS and CDR2 YYNGEE. With 1 base removed from V and 8 bases from J, the gap between germline ends came to 6 bases. The CDR3 is 12 amino acids. Here the CDR3 reads CASSVNGEKLFF. CDR3 sequence (DNA): TGTGCCAGCAGCGTAAACGGCGAAAAACTGTTTTTT.

The genes are TRBV19 and TRBJ1-2; 10 bases align to TRBD1. CDR3 length: 14 amino acids. After removal of 6 bases from V and 4 bases from J, the junction contained 5 bases not matched to a gene. Per the germline V gene, CDR1 is LNHDA and CDR2 is SQIVND (reference sequence). CDR3 sequence: CASSPGQGTYGYTF. CDR3 nucleotides: TGTGCCAGTAGCCCGGGACAGGGGACCTATGGCTACACCTTC. The whole variable domain, filled in from reference TRBV19 and TRBJ1-2, reads DGGITQSPKYLFRKEGQNVTLSCEQNLNHDAMYWYRQDPGQGLRLIYYSQIVNDFQKGDIAEGYSVSREKKESFPLTVTSAQKNPTAFYLCASSPGQGTYGYTFGSGTRLTVV.